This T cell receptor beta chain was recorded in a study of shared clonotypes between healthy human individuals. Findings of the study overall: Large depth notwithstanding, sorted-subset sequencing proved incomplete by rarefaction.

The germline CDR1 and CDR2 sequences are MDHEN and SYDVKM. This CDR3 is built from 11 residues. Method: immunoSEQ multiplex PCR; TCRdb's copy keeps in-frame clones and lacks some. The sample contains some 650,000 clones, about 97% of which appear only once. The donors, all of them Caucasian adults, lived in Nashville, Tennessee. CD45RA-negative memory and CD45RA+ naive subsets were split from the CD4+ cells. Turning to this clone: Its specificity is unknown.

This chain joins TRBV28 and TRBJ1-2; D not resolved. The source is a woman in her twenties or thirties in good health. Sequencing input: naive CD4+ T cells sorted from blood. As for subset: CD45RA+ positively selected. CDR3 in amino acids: CGSKTNYGYTF. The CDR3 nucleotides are TGTGGGTCGAAGACTAACTATGGCTACACCTTC.